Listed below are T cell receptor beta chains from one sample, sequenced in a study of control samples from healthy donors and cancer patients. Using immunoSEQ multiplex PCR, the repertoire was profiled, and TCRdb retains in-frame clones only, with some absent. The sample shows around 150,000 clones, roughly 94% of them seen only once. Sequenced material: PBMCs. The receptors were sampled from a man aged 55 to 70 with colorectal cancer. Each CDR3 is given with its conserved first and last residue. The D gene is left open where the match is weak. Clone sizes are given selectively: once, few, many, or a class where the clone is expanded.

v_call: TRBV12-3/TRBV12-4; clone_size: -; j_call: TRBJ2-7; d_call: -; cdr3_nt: TGTGCCAGCACGAGGGGCAGGGTCTACGAGCAGTACTTC; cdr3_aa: CASTRGRVYEQYF
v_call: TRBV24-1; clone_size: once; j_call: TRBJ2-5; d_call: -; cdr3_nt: TGTGCCACCAGTGATTTGGCTAGCTTGGAGACCCAGTACTTC; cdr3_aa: CATSDLASLETQYF
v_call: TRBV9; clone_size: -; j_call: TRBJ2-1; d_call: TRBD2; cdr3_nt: TGTGCCAGCAGCGTAAGGACTAGCGGGGCCCCCGGGAATGAGCAGTTCTTC; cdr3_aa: CASSVRTSGAPGNEQFF
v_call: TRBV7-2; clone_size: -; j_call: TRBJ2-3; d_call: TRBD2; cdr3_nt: TGTGCCAGCAAGAAGGGGATAGCGGGCCCAGATACGCAGTATTTT; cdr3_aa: CASKKGIAGPDTQYF
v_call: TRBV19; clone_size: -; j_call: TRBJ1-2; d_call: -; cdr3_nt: TGTGCCAGTAGTATCCGCAGAGGTGGCTACACCTTC; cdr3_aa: CASSIRRGGYTF
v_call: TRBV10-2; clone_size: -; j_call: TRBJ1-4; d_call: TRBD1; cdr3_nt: TGCGCCAGCAGGAGGGGGACAGGGGGCCCTAATGAAAAACTGTTTTTT; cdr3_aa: CASRRGTGGPNEKLFF
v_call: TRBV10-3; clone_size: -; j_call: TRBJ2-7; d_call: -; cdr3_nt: TGTGCCATCAGTATGGGCCACTCCTACGAGCAGTACTTC; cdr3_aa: CAISMGHSYEQYF
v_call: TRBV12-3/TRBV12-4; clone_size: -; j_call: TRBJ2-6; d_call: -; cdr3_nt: TGTGCCAGCACTCCGGGCGGGGCCAACGTCCTGACTTTC; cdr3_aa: CASTPGGANVLTF
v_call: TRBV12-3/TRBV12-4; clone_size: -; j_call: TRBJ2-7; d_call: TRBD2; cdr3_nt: TGTGCCAGCAGTTGGAGCGGGGGGGCGAAGCAGTACTTC; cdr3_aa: CASSWSGGAKQYF
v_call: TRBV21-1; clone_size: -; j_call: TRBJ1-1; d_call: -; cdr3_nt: TGTGCCAGCAGCAAAGCGCTGGCGGGAGCGAACGCTGAAGCTTTCTTT; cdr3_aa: CASSKALAGANAEAFF
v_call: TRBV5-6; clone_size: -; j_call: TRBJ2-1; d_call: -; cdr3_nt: TGTGCCAGCAGCTGGGGGAGCTCAGGCGAGCAGTTCTTC; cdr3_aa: CASSWGSSGEQFF
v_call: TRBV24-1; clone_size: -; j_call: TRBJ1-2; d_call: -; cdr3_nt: TGTGCCACCAGTGATTTTGGGGCAACGGGGGGCTACACCTTC; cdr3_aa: CATSDFGATGGYTF
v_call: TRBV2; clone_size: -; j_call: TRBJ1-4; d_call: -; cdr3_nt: TGTGCCAGCAAGGGGGTGGGGGCTGAAAAACTGTTTTTT; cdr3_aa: CASKGVGAEKLFF
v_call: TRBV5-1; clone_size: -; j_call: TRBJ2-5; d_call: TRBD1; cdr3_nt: TGCGCCAGCAGCTTGGAGGGACAGGCGATCCAAGAGACCCAGTACTTC; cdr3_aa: CASSLEGQAIQETQYF
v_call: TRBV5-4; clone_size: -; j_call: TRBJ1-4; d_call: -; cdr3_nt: TGTGCCAGCAGGTTGACAGGATCTAATGAAAAACTGTTTTTT; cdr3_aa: CASRLTGSNEKLFF
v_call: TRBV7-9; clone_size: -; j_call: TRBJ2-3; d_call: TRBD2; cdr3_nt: TGTGCCAGCAGCTCTGGACTAGCGGGGGGCACAGATACGCAGTATTTT; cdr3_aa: CASSSGLAGGTDTQYF
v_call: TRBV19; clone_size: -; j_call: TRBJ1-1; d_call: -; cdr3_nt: TGTGCCAGTAAAGCCAGCATGAACACTGAAGCTTTCTTT; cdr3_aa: CASKASMNTEAFF
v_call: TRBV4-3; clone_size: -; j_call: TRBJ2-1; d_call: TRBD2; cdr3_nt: TGCGCCAGCAGCCAAGACACAGCGGGGGGAGTATACAATGAGCAGTTCTTC; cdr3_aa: CASSQDTAGGVYNEQFF
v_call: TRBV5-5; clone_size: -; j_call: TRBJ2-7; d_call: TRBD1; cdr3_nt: TGTGCCAGCAGCCGGGGACAGGGAGTCTCCTACGAGCAGTACTTC; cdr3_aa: CASSRGQGVSYEQYF
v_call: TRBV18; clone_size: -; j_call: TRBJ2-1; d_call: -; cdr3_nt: TGTGCCAGCTCACCAAAAGATGAGCAGTTCTTC; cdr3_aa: CASSPKDEQFF
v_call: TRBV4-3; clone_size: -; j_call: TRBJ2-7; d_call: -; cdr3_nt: TGCGCCAGCAGCCACGGTGCGGCTTACGAGCAGTACTTC; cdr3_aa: CASSHGAAYEQYF
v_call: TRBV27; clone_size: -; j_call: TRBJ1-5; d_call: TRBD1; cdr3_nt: TGTGCCAGCAGACGGGGACAGGGAGGCAATCAGCCCCAGCATTTT; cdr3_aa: CASRRGQGGNQPQHF
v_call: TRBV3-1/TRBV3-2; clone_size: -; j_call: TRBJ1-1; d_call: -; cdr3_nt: TGTGCCAGCAGCCAAGATCTAGCAGAGAACACTGAAGCTTTCTTT; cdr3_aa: CASSQDLAENTEAFF
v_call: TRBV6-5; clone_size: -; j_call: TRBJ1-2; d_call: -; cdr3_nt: TGTGCCAGCAGTTACTCGGCTGGCAGCATTAACTATGGCTACACCTTC; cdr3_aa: CASSYSAGSINYGYTF
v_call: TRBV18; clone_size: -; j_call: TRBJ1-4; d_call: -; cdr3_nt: TGTGCCAGCTCAGACGGATATGAAAAACTGTTTTTT; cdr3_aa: CASSDGYEKLFF
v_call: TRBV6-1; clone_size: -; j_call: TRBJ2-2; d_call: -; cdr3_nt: TGTGCCAGCAGTGATATGGGGTCCGGGGAGCTGTTTTTT; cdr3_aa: CASSDMGSGELFF
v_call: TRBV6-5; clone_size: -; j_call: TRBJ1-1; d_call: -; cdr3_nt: TGTGCCAGCAGTTACTCGGGGCGGAAGAACACTGAAGCTTTCTTT; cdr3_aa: CASSYSGRKNTEAFF
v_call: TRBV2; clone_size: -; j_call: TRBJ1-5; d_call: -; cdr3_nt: TGTGCCAGCAGTGCGGAGTATAGCAATCAGCCCCAGCATTTT; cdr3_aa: CASSAEYSNQPQHF
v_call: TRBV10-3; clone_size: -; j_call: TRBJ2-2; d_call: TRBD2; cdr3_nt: TGTGCCATCGCTACTAGCGGGTCGAACACCGGGGAGCTGTTTTTT; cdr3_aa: CAIATSGSNTGELFF
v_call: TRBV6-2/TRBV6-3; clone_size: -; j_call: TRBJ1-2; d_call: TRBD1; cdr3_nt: TGTGCCAGCAGTGTACGGGACAGGGGGCATGGCTACACCTTC; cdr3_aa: CASSVRDRGHGYTF
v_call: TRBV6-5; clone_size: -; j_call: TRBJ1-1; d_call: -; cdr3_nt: TGTGCCAGCAGTCCGCCGGCAGCGGGCACTGAAGCTTTCTTT; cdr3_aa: CASSPPAAGTEAFF
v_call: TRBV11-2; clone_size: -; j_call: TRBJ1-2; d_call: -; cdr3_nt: TGTGCCAGCAGCTTAGATGGGTGGATAGCTAACTATGGCTACACCTTC; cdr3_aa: CASSLDGWIANYGYTF
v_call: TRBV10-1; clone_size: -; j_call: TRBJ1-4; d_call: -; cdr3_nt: TGCGCCAGCAGATTGGGGCGGGTTAGGGAAAAACTGTTTTTT; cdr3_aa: CASRLGRVREKLFF
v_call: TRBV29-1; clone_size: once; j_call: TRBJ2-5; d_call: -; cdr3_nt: TGCAGCGTTGAGCAAGAGACCCAGTACTTC; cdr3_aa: CSVEQETQYF
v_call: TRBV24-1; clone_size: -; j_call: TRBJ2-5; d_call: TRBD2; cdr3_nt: TGTGCCACCAGTGCCGGGACTAGCGGCCCTGGAGAGACCCAGTACTTC; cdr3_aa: CATSAGTSGPGETQYF
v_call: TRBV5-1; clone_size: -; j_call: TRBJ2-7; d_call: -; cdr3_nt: TGCGCCAGCAGCTTCGCAGGCTCCTACGAGCAGTACTTC; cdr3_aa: CASSFAGSYEQYF
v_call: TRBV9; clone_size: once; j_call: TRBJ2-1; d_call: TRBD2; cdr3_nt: TGTGCCAGCAGCTCCCAATTATTCGCGGGGGGCAAAAATGAGCAGTTCTTC; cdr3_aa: CASSSQLFAGGKNEQFF
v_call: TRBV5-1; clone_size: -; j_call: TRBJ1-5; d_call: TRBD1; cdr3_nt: TGCGCCAGCAGCTTGACAGGGGGCGAATATCAGCCCCAGCATTTT; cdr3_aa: CASSLTGGEYQPQHF
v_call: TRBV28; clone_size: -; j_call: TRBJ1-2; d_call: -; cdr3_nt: TGTGCCAGCAGCACTGGGGGGGGAGAGGCCTATGGCTACACCTTC; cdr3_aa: CASSTGGGEAYGYTF